One and the same sample provided the 27 T cell receptor beta chains below, sequenced in a study of metastatic and nonmetastatic thyroid tumors. TCRdb re-analyzed the PCR reads through MiXCR. The sample yields around 30,000 clones, less than 25% seen once. Patients had received no treatment of any kind before thyroid surgery. Sequenced sample: blood. These receptors all stem from a female donor with papillary thyroid cancer or a benign thyroid nodule (not recorded which). Some clones in this sample may be carry-over from other donors' samples.

This clone was found many times. This rearrangement joins TRBV5-1 to TRBJ1-1, with a tentative D call TRBD1 (5 bases). The V gene's germline CDR1 is SGHRS and CDR2 YFSETQ. V shed 1 base and J shed 6 bases, with 13 bases lying between them. CDR3 length: 14 residues. The CDR3, as DNA: TGCGCCAGCAGCTTGTGGGGGGAGTTGCCTGAAGCTTTCTTT. Its translation is CASSLWGELPEAFF.

There are many counts of this clone. This sample also contains other DNA sequences that code for the same CDR3. This sequence joins TRBV25-1 and TRBJ2-1, with 7 positions matching TRBD2. V was pared by 1 base and J by 1 base, with 4 bases of the junction left unmatched. The CDR3 totals 16 residues. The germline gives CDR1 MGHDK, CDR2 SYGVNS. DNA for the CDR3: TGTGCCAGCAGTGAATTGGGACTACAGTCCTACAATGAGCAGTTCTTC. Protein: CASSELGLQSYNEQFF.

In this sample, this clone turned up many times. This rearrangement joins TRBV30 to TRBJ2-5, with a tentative D call TRBD1 (7 bases). From germline, CDR1 is GTSNPN and CDR2 SVGIG (reference sequence). Trimming took 4 bases from V and 2 from J, leaving 14 bases between them. This CDR3 is built from 14 residues. CDR3 residues: CAWNRGAGQETQYF. The DNA for the CDR3 is TGTGCCTGGAACAGGGGTGCGGGACAAGAGACCCAGTACTTC. Looking up the rest from reference TRBV30 and TRBJ2-5 gives the full variable domain: SQTIHQWPATLVQPVGSPLSLECTVEGTSNPNLYWYRQAAGRGLQLLFYSVGIGQISSEVPQNLSASRPQDRQFILSSKKLLLSDSGFYLCAWNRGAGQETQYFGPGTRLLVL.

This clone came up a few times. The genes are TRBV12-3 or TRBV12-4 and TRBJ2-7; possible D gene TRBD1, 6 bases. The CDR3 contains 12 residues. V lost 6 bases to trimming and J lost 3 bases, with 9 bases between them. The chain's CDR3 is CASRPDSYEQYF. In DNA form, the CDR3 reads TGTGCCAGCAGACCGGACAGCTACGAGCAGTACTTC.

A note on this clone: Germline and junction disagree at one end, which may indicate a read error. V usage is TRBV4-2 and J usage is TRBJ2-7, with D maybe TRBD1 (6 bases). The CDR3 extends over 15 amino acids. The germline CDR1 and CDR2 sequences are LGHNA and YNFKEQ. CDR3 sequence (DNA): TGTGTCAGCAGCCAAGGTCGGGACAACTCCTACGAGCAGTACTTC. This sequence encodes CVSSQGRDNSYEQYF.

This clone is medium-sized. The chain has TRBV20-1 and TRBJ2-7; 9 nucleotides match TRBD1. The length of the CDR3 is 14 residues. CDR1 and CDR2 from the germline V gene are DFQATT and SNEGSKA (reference sequence). J gave up 0 bases and V 1 base, and 1 base lay outside the gene matches. The CDR3: CSARGTGDSYEQYF. The CDR3 coding sequence is TGCAGTGCTAGAGGGACAGGGGACTCCTACGAGCAGTACTTC.

This clone was found many times. The chain couples TRBV20-1 to TRBJ2-1; 15 bases match TRBD2. The CDR3 is 17 amino acids. The germline CDR1 and CDR2 sequences are DFQATT and SNEGSKA (reference sequence). V shed 6 bases, J shed 0 bases, and the junction held 6 bases outside the gene matches. For the CDR3, the DNA is TGCAGTGCGGGACTAGCGGGAGGAGGTACCTCCTACAATGAGCAGTTCTTC. Translation gives CSAGLAGGGTSYNEQFF.

Comment on this clone: This likely comes from a read error, as the CDR3 has no conserved phenylalanine or tryptophan at its end. The chain employs TRBV28 and TRBJ1-6, with unresolved D. Germline V lookup: CDR1 MDHEN, CDR2 SYDVKM. CDR3 size: 16 residues. Deletions cut 6 bases from V and 9 bases from J, with 21 bases between. CDR3 DNA sequence: TGTGCCAGCAGATGCCAAACCCTGGGCTGCAGTTCACCCCTCCACTTG. It specifies CASRCQTLGCSSPLHL.

This clone was seen a handful of times. The V and J genes are TRBV24-1 and TRBJ2-1; D not certain. Per germline, CDR1 KGHDR and CDR2 SFDVKD. This CDR3 spans 12 amino acids. The V end was cut by 5 bases, the J end by 7 bases, with 8 bases between. CDR3: CATSGWSNEQFF. Written as DNA, the CDR3 is TGTGCCACCAGTGGGTGGAGTAATGAGCAGTTCTTC.

This clone appeared many times. The gene calls are TRBV3-1 and TRBJ1-1; 8 nucleotides match TRBD1. The CDR3 contains 16 residues. Per germline, CDR1 LGHDT and CDR2 YNNKEL (reference sequence). The V gene end was trimmed by 3 bases and the J gene end by 9 bases; junction bases not matched to a gene: 15. This CDR3 reads CASSHTLRTGGPQAFF. The CDR3 nucleotides read TGTGCCAGCAGCCACACCCTTAGAACAGGGGGTCCACAAGCTTTCTTT.

To note about this clone: A much larger clonotype is one base distant, so this may be a read error. The identical CDR3 is also encoded by other nucleotide sequences in the sample. The chain uses TRBV5-6 and TRBJ2-2; D is unresolved. The CDR3 consists of 12 residues. Trimming pared 5 bases from V and 4 bases from J, leaving 6 bases between. The germline V gene has CDR1 SGHDT and CDR2 YYEEEE. This CDR3 reads CASSFGTGELFF. The CDR3 DNA sequence: TGTGCCAGCAGTTTCGGCACCGGGGAGCTGTTTTTT.

Many counts were recorded for this clone. This chain joins TRBV19 and TRBJ2-3, with 11 bases aligning to TRBD2. V lost 7 bases to trimming and J lost 1 base; unmatched junction nucleotides: 1. CDR1 and CDR2 from the germline V gene are LNHDA and SQIVND (reference sequence). The CDR3 spans 14 residues. The CDR3 is CASKLAGGTDTQYF. The CDR3 coding sequence is TGTGCCAGTAAACTAGCGGGAGGCACAGATACGCAGTATTTT.

This rearrangement joins TRBV5-1 to TRBJ2-3, with TRBD1 as a possible D gene (5 bases). The CDR3 contains 15 residues. Germline assignment: CDR1 SGHRS and CDR2 YFSETQ. Between the trimmed V and J ends, which lost 1 base and 8 bases, there was a span of 17 bases. The CDR3 nucleotides read TGCGCCAGCAGCTTGTCTGGCAGGGCGTGGGTTACGCAGTATTTT. This codes for CASSLSGRAWVTQYF.

This clone was detected many times. The chain couples TRBV18 to TRBJ2-6, with TRBD1 matching over 9 bases. Germline CDR1 and CDR2: KGHSH and LQKENI. This CDR3 is 16 amino acids long. V shed 4 bases and J 2 bases; nucleotides not matched to a gene: 3. The CDR3 coding sequence is TGTGCCAGCTCACGGAACAGGGGGCCTGGGGCCAACGTCCTGACTTTC. This sequence encodes CASSRNRGPGANVLTF.

CDR3 amino acids: CASRRDSPDYGYTF. The CDR3, as DNA: TGCGCCAGCAGGAGGGACAGTCCGGATTATGGCTACACCTTC. The chain has TRBV5-1 and TRBJ1-2; 7 nucleotides match TRBD1. Germline CDR1 is SGHRS and CDR2 is YFSETQ. V gave up 5 bases and J gave up 5 bases; unmatched junction bases: 9. The CDR3 has 14 amino acids.

This clone was observed many times. The V and J genes are TRBV29-1 and TRBJ2-1, with 10 nucleotides matching TRBD2. Germline-derived CDR1 and CDR2 are SQVTM and ANQGSEA. V was pared by 4 bases and J by 4 bases, with 10 bases of the junction left unmatched. The CDR3 runs 16 residues. This CDR3 reads CSVAQWTSGLYNEQFF. In nucleotides, the CDR3 is TGCAGCGTTGCCCAATGGACTAGCGGATTGTACAATGAGCAGTTCTTC.

This clone was seen repeatedly, ten times or more. The chain has TRBV19 and TRBJ1-1, with a tentative D call TRBD1 (6 bases). Between the trimmed V and J ends, which lost 3 bases and 6 bases, there was a span of 8 bases. Germline values: CDR1 LNHDA, CDR2 SQIVND (reference sequence). There are 12 residues in the CDR3. For the CDR3, the DNA is TGTGCCAGTAGTATGGGGGGCTCTGAAGCTTTCTTT. As protein: CASSMGGSEAFF.

Many counts were recorded for this clone. The chain couples TRBV20-1 to TRBJ1-3; no definite D call. V lost 6 bases to trimming and J lost 5 bases, with 8 bases between them. The CDR3 is 11 residues long. The germline V gene encodes CDR1 DFQATT and CDR2 SNEGSKA (reference sequence). CDR3 DNA: TGCAGTGCCCGGATACGAAACACCATATATTTT. This gives the protein CSARIRNTIYF.

The table lists this clone with a few counts. Compared with germline, one end of the junction differs, possibly owing to a read error. In DNA form, the CDR3 reads TGTGCCAGCTTCTTCTGGGGGGGCACTGGGAATCGGCCCCAGCATTTT. Protein sequence: CASFFWGGTGNRPQHF. The chain recombines TRBV28 with TRBJ1-5; TRBD1 is a possible D gene (6 bases). The CDR3 runs 16 residues. Germline V gene lookup returns CDR1 MDHEN and CDR2 SYDVKM.

This clone is deemed medium-sized. This chain links TRBV5-1 with TRBJ1-3; a possible D gene is TRBD1 (5 bases). Germline values: CDR1 SGHRS, CDR2 YFSETQ. Trimming removed 1 base from V and 0 bases from J, with 20 bases in between. CDR3 length: 19 amino acids. CDR3 coding DNA: TGCGCCAGCAGCTTGTCTGGTCCCGGGGCAGGGTTCTCTGGAAACACCATATATTTT. This translates into CASSLSGPGAGFSGNTIYF.

The rearrangement joins TRBV20-1 to TRBJ1-1, with D perhaps TRBD1 (5 bases). The germline V and J ends were trimmed by 3 bases and 12 bases, with 14 bases remaining between them. CDR1 and CDR2 from the germline V gene are DFQATT and SNEGSKA (reference sequence). The CDR3 is 11 residues long. The CDR3 here is CSASPGVGTFF. The DNA of the CDR3 is TGCAGTGCTAGCCCGGGGGTGGGAACTTTCTTT.

This clone was counted ten times or more. V is TRBV2 and J is TRBJ2-4; 11 nucleotides align to TRBD2. CDR1 and CDR2 (germline): SNHLY, FYNNEI. The CDR3 contains 19 residues. The ends lost 1 base at V and 0 bases at J; junction bases unmatched: 8. The CDR3 protein is CASSEELAGGILAKNIQYF. The CDR3 DNA reads as TGTGCCAGCAGTGAAGAGTTAGCGGGGGGGATTTTAGCCAAAAACATTCAGTACTTC.

This chain joins TRBV4-3 and TRBJ1-1; no clear D. The CDR3 runs to 13 residues. V lost 1 base to trimming and J lost 4 bases, with 7 bases between them. CDR1 LGHNA and CDR2 YSLEER come from the germline V gene. The CDR3 spells CASSQVGATEAFF. As DNA, the CDR3 is TGCGCCAGCAGCCAAGTGGGTGCCACTGAAGCTTTCTTT.

This clone was detected many times. This may come from a read error, since a much larger clone is one base off. The V and J genes are TRBV4-3 and TRBJ2-5; a possible D gene is TRBD2 (7 bases). The CDR3 extends over 15 amino acids. V was clipped by 4 bases and J by 5 bases, with 17 bases between them. The germline V gene encodes CDR1 LGHNA and CDR2 YSLEER. CDR3 DNA sequence: TGCGCCAGCAGCCGAGGCCAACAGGGAGGGGAGACCCAGTACTTC. It yields the protein CASSRGQQGGETQYF.

This clone was seen more than once but under ten times. The genes are TRBV28 and TRBJ1-1; D uncertain. The CDR3 sequence is 14 residues long. With 6 bases removed from V and 0 bases from J, the gap between germline ends came to 11 bases. Germline loops: CDR1 MDHEN, CDR2 SYDVKM. The CDR3 region is CASSRPTVNTEAFF. CDR3 nucleotide sequence: TGTGCCAGCAGCCGACCGACGGTGAACACTGAAGCTTTCTTT.

This clone qualifies as medium-sized (0.01 to 0.1%). The J gene is TRBJ2-1, the V gene TRBV28, with TRBD2 identical over 11 bases. V shed 6 bases, J shed 6 bases, and the junction held 7 bases outside the gene matches. The CDR3 length is 15 residues. Germline V gene lookup returns CDR1 MDHEN and CDR2 SYDVKM. The CDR3 protein is CASRPGTSGFNEQFF. The CDR3 DNA reads as TGTGCCAGCAGACCCGGGACTAGCGGATTCAATGAGCAGTTCTTC.

This clone came up many times. V gene TRBV10-3 combines with J gene TRBJ1-5; D is unclear. Germline assignment: CDR1 ENHRY and CDR2 SYGVKD. Between the trimmed V and J ends, which lost 0 bases and 9 bases, there was a span of 6 bases. There are 12 residues in the CDR3. As DNA, the CDR3 is TGTGCCATCAGTGAGTCGTCTGGGCCCCAGCATTTT. Its protein is CAISESSGPQHF.